These 23 T cell receptor beta chains were sequenced from one sample in a study of graft-versus-host responses after intestinal transplantation (dated by TCRdb to the early 2020s). The sample's time point label, in plain terms: cells obtained before transplantation from donor or recipient. Libraries were prepared through the immunoSEQ multiplex PCR assay. The immuneACCESS repertoire file appears here via TCRdb, limited to in-frame rearrangements. These files lack a portion of the clones; in checked studies, under half of the deficit traces to unresolved V genes, and the cause of the others is not known. The table for this sample lists fewer than 110,000 clones; 87% of them were counted only once. The leading ten clones occupy roughly 0.71% of the sample. These receptors have no known antigen. The sample here was unstimulated CD4+ T cells sorted from spleen or lymph node cells, taken before transplant. The receptors stem from a human donor who was the organ donor for an intestinal transplant.

This clone was detected a few times. V and J are TRBV5-5 and TRBJ2-2; D is unclear. V was trimmed by 4 bases and J by 1 base, leaving 11 bases between them. CDR1 and CDR2 from the germline V gene are SGHKS and YYEKEE (reference sequence). This CDR3 is 15 amino acids long. The chain's CDR3 is CASSRPAQNTGELFF. CDR3 sequence (DNA): TGTGCCAGCAGCCGACCGGCTCAGAACACCGGGGAGCTGTTTTTT.

The chain uses TRBV6-5 and TRBJ1-2, with no clear D. The CDR3 extends over 14 amino acids. Between the trimmed V and J ends, which lost 5 bases and 0 bases, there was a span of 10 bases. CDR1 is MNHEY and CDR2 is SVGAGI in the germline V gene. This chain's CDR3 is CASSEIRANYGYTF. CDR3 sequence (DNA): TGTGCCAGCAGTGAAATTCGGGCTAACTATGGCTACACCTTC.

This clone was counted only a few times. The rearrangement uses TRBV29-1 and TRBJ2-2; no reliable D call. Germline values: CDR1 SQVTM, CDR2 ANQGSEA. The CDR3 extends over 13 amino acids. Trimming removed 3 bases from V and 1 base from J, with 6 bases in between. The CDR3 sequence is CSVDYRNTGELFF. The CDR3 DNA reads as TGCAGCGTTGACTATAGGAACACCGGGGAGCTGTTTTTT.

The chain links TRBV7-9 to TRBJ2-3, with a weak D call TRBD2 (7 bases). Trimming took 3 bases from V and 4 from J, leaving 17 bases between them. The germline V gene encodes CDR1 SEHNR and CDR2 FQNEAQ (reference sequence). The length of the CDR3 is 16 residues. The DNA of the CDR3 is TGTGCCAGCAGCTTTGGACCCGGGGGGCTAGCAGATACGCAGTATTTT. This sequence encodes CASSFGPGGLADTQYF.

The chain links TRBV5-1 to TRBJ1-5; maybe TRBD1 (5 bases). V was trimmed by 5 bases and J by 9 bases, leaving 12 bases between them. This CDR3 contains 12 residues. The germline V gene encodes CDR1 SGHRS and CDR2 YFSETQ. The CDR3 sequence is CASRSDGGPQHF. The CDR3 region has the DNA TGCGCCAGCAGAAGCGATGGGGGGCCCCAGCATTTT.

A few counts support this clone. The V and J genes are TRBV5-1 and TRBJ2-2; 9 nucleotides line up with TRBD2. Germline values: CDR1 SGHRS, CDR2 YFSETQ. Trimming took 2 bases from V and 2 from J; bases not matched to a gene: 4. The CDR3 consists of 16 residues. CDR3 amino acids: CASSLSAGGNTGELFF. CDR3 bases: TGCGCCAGCAGCTTATCAGCGGGGGGTAACACCGGGGAGCTGTTTTTT.

The chain has TRBV5-1 and TRBJ1-6; D call uncertain. The CDR3 is 16 residues long. Germline CDR1 is SGHRS and CDR2 is YFSETQ. Trimming removed 4 bases at V and 10 bases at J, with 21 bases between. This chain's CDR3 is CASSPNAQVSGSPLHF. The CDR3 DNA sequence: TGCGCCAGCAGCCCGAACGCGCAGGTGTCGGGATCACCCCTCCACTTT. Combining the CDR3 with reference TRBV5-1 and TRBJ1-6 gives the whole variable domain KAGVTQTPRYLIKTRGQQVTLSCSPISGHRSVSWYQQTPGQGLQFLFEYFSETQRNKGNFPGRFSGRQFSNSRSEMNVSTLELGDSALYLCASSPNAQVSGSPLHFGNGTRLTVT.

The rearrangement links TRBV7-2 to TRBJ2-1, with 13 bases identical to TRBD2. The CDR3 runs to 19 residues. Germline CDR1 SGHTA, CDR2 FQGNSA. V lost 2 bases, J lost 9 bases, and 16 bases stayed unmatched. CDR3 nucleotides: TGTGCCAGCAGCTTACATGAAACTGGGACTAGCGGGGTGCAGCGTGAGCAGTTCTTC. Translating gives CASSLHETGTSGVQREQFF.

The V call is TRBV5-1, the J call TRBJ2-2; D may be TRBD2 (5 bases). This CDR3 is built from 15 residues. Germline V gene sequence: CDR1 SGHRS, CDR2 YFSETQ. The V and J ends lost 5 bases and 0 bases respectively, with 11 bases between them. The CDR3 protein is CASRLTSANTGELFF. As DNA, the CDR3 is TGCGCCAGCAGATTAACTAGTGCGAACACCGGGGAGCTGTTTTTT.

This rearrangement joins TRBV19 to TRBJ1-5, with D unresolved. Deletions cut 5 bases from V and 3 bases from J, with 14 bases between. The CDR3 totals 15 residues. Per germline, CDR1 LNHDA and CDR2 SQIVND (reference sequence). The CDR3 is CASSVEALDNQPQHF. The DNA for the CDR3 is TGTGCCAGTAGTGTGGAGGCCCTCGACAATCAGCCCCAGCATTTT.

The V and J genes are TRBV5-4 and TRBJ2-1; D gene ambiguous. Germline CDR1 and CDR2: SGHNT and YYREEE (reference sequence). Deletions cut 0 bases from V and 5 bases from J, with 6 bases between. This CDR3 is 13 amino acids long. This chain's CDR3 is CASSLVQNNEQFF. CDR3 bases: TGTGCCAGCAGCTTGGTCCAGAACAATGAGCAGTTCTTC.

The V call is TRBV11-3, the J call TRBJ1-2; 8 positions match TRBD1. Germline CDR1 reads SGHNT; CDR2 reads YENEEA. Trimming cost V 5 bases and J 8 bases; bases outside gene matches: 7. The CDR3 is 13 amino acids. The chain's CDR3 is CASSSQQGVGYTF. The DNA of the CDR3 is TGTGCCAGCAGCAGCCAACAGGGGGTCGGCTACACCTTC.

V is TRBV13 and J is TRBJ1-4; weak D call: TRBD1 (5 bases). The V end lost 3 bases, the J end lost 8 bases, and 13 bases lay between the germline ends. The CDR3 contains 14 residues. Germline V gene sequence: CDR1 PRHDT, CDR2 FYEKMQ (reference sequence). The CDR3 protein is CASSFGAIREKLFF. The CDR3 region has the DNA TGTGCCAGCAGCTTTGGGGCGATTCGAGAAAAACTGTTTTTT. Full variable domain (remainder filled in from reference TRBV13 and TRBJ1-4): AAGVIQSPRHLIKEKRETATLKCYPIPRHDTVYWYQQGPGQDPQFLISFYEKMQSDKGSIPDRFSAQQFSDYHSELNMSSLELGDSALYFCASSFGAIREKLFFGSGTQLSVL.

The CDR3 protein is CASSDRPGGYYGYTF. CDR3 nucleotide sequence: TGTGCCAGCAGTGATCGCCCGGGTGGATACTATGGCTACACCTTC. The chain recombines TRBV2 with TRBJ1-2; D unclear. Germline V gene data show CDR1 as SNHLY and CDR2 as FYNNEI. The CDR3 length is 15 residues. Trimming pared 3 bases from V and 3 bases from J, leaving 14 bases between.

As regards this clone: Other DNA sequences in the same sample also yield this CDR3. The gene calls are TRBV11-3 and TRBJ2-7, with TRBD1 identical over 8 bases. There are 14 residues in the CDR3. CDR1 and CDR2 (germline): SGHNT, YENEEA. With V trimmed by 5 bases and J by 2 bases, 5 bases remained unmatched. The CDR3 region is CASSPGQGTYEQYF. The DNA of the CDR3 is TGTGCCAGCAGCCCAGGACAGGGCACCTACGAGCAGTACTTC.

The chain employs TRBV19 and TRBJ1-1; D ambiguous. Between the trimmed V and J ends, which lost 4 bases and 1 base, there was a span of 10 bases. The length of the CDR3 is 14 residues. Germline values: CDR1 LNHDA, CDR2 SQIVND (reference sequence). CDR3 in amino acids: CASSTKMRNTEAFF. Written as DNA, the CDR3 is TGTGCCAGTAGTACCAAAATGAGGAACACTGAAGCTTTCTTT.

The chain uses TRBV7-2 and TRBJ2-1; D might be TRBD2 (6 bases). Germline-derived CDR1 and CDR2 are SGHTA and FQGNSA. V dropped 3 bases and J dropped 6 bases, with 12 bases sitting between them. The CDR3 spans 14 residues. The DNA for the CDR3 is TGTGCCAGCAGCTTCGGGAGTCTTGGCAATGAGCAGTTCTTC. As protein: CASSFGSLGNEQFF. Full variable domain (remainder filled in from reference TRBV7-2 and TRBJ2-1): GAGVSQSPSNKVTEKGKDVELRCDPISGHTALYWYRQSLGQGLEFLIYFQGNSAPDKSGLPSDRFSAERTGGSVSTLTIQRTQQEDSAVYLCASSFGSLGNEQFFGPGTRLTVL.

This chain links TRBV5-4 with TRBJ1-4, with 9 bases fitting TRBD1. V trimming: 4 bases; J trimming: 3 bases; junction bases outside the gene matches: 4. This CDR3 comprises 15 residues. CDR1 and CDR2 from the germline V gene are SGHNT and YYREEE (reference sequence). The CDR3 spells CASSTGQGPNEKLFF. For the CDR3, the DNA is TGTGCCAGCAGCACCGGACAGGGGCCTAATGAAAAACTGTTTTTT.

This clone came up once. The chain combines TRBV5-8 with TRBJ1-4; D perhaps matches TRBD1 (5 bases). This CDR3 spans 17 amino acids. The V and J ends lost 1 base and 2 bases respectively, with 15 bases between them. The germline V gene has CDR1 SGHTS and CDR2 YDEGEE. The CDR3 region has the DNA TGTGCCAGCAGCTTGTCTTCCAGGGTTGCGACTAATGAAAAACTGTTTTTT. Amino acids: CASSLSSRVATNEKLFF.

This chain joins TRBV7-6 and TRBJ1-1, with D hard to call. Trimming cost V 5 bases and J 4 bases, with 20 bases left between them. The CDR3 is 16 amino acids. CDR1 SGHVS and CDR2 FNYEAQ come from the germline V gene. As DNA, the CDR3 is TGTGCCAGCAGCCGAAACGTGGCAGGAGGAATCACTGAAGCTTTCTTT. Translating it yields CASSRNVAGGITEAFF.

The rearrangement joins TRBV6-1 to TRBJ1-1; perhaps TRBD1 as D (6 bases). The germline V and J ends were trimmed by 4 bases and 6 bases, with 21 bases remaining between them. The germline V gene has CDR1 MNHNS and CDR2 SASEGT. The CDR3 sequence is 16 residues long. The CDR3 region is CASSGIRQVRTPEAFF. The CDR3 DNA is TGTGCCAGCAGTGGTATAAGACAGGTTAGAACCCCTGAAGCTTTCTTT.

The chain links TRBV7-9 to TRBJ1-6, with D unclear. Germline CDR1 reads SEHNR; CDR2 reads FQNEAQ (reference sequence). Trimming cost V 5 bases and J 7 bases, with 3 bases left between them. CDR3 size: 11 residues. CDR3 region: CASSENSPLHF. The CDR3, as DNA: TGTGCCAGCAGCGAAAATTCACCCCTCCACTTT.

The chain couples TRBV6-5 to TRBJ2-4; D not certain. Trimming shortened V by 0 bases and J by 3 bases, and 9 bases separated the two germline ends. The V gene's germline CDR1 is MNHEY and CDR2 SVGAGI. This CDR3 region has 15 residues. The chain's CDR3 is CASSYSPVGKNIQYF. CDR3 sequence (DNA): TGTGCCAGCAGTTACTCACCAGTAGGCAAAAACATTCAGTACTTC.